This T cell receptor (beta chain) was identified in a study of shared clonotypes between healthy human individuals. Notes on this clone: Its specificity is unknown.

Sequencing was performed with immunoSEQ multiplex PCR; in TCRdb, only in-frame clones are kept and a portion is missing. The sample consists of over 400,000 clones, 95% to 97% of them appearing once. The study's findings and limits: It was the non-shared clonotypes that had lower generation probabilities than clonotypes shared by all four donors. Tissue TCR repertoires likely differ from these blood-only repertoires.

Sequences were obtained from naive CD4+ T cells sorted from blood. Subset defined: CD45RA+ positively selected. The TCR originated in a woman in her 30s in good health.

CDR3 in DNA: TGTGCCAGTAGTCCGGGACAGAACACTGAAGCTTTCTTT. Translation gives CASSPGQNTEAFF. This sequence joins TRBV19 and TRBJ1-1, with D maybe TRBD1 (6 bases). From germline, CDR1 is LNHDA and CDR2 SQIVND (reference sequence). The germline V and J ends were trimmed by 5 bases and 1 base, with 8 bases remaining between them. The CDR3 has 13 residues.